This T cell receptor beta chain was recorded in a study of shared clonotypes between healthy human individuals. Findings of the study overall: Depth was large, yet rarefaction showed that sorted-subset sequencing was incomplete.

Naive CD8 cells were CD45RO-negative, positively selected for CCR7, excluding terminally differentiated effector memory CD45RA+ cells. TCRdb's table, derived via immunoSEQ multiplex PCR, lists solely in-frame clones and lacks some. This sample carries around 1,900,000 clones, about 94% of them seen once, and the ten largest clones take approximately 1.7%. This CDR3 is built from 17 residues. Looked up from germline, CDR1 is MDHEN and CDR2 is SYDVKM. The trim removed 3 bases at V and 5 bases at J, leaving 10 bases unmatched. Concerning this clone: Antigen unknown.

Input material: naive CD8+ T cells from PBMCs. The receptor was isolated from a young man in good health. Some clones in this sample may be carry-over from other donors' samples. V gene TRBV28 combines with J gene TRBJ2-5; 12 positions agree with TRBD1. The DNA for the CDR3 is TGTGCCAGCAGTTTGAACCCGGGACAGGGGGCGTTTGAGACCCAGTACTTC. Its protein is CASSLNPGQGAFETQYF. The full variable domain, with the rest looked up from reference TRBV28 and TRBJ2-5, is DVKVTQSSRYLVKRTGEKVFLECVQDMDHENMFWYRQDPGLGLRLIYFSYDVKMKEKGDIPEGYSVSREKKERFSLILESASTNQTSMYLCASSLNPGQGAFETQYFGPGTRLLVL.